The 14 T cell receptor beta chains reported below all come from one sample, sequenced in a study of CD8 T cell repertoires and HIV-1 epitope variants. The data were produced by immunoSEQ multiplex PCR, yet TCRdb's version contains in-frame clones alone and is incomplete. The table records a few thousand clones, 55% to 70% of them present only once. These receptors are not linked to any known antigen. Material: cultured CD8+ T cells derived from PBMCs. These TCRs come from a male donor with HIV.

The V call is TRBV5-6, the J call TRBJ1-1; D gene unclear. The CDR3 has 13 residues. Germline V gene lookup returns CDR1 SGHDT and CDR2 YYEEEE. V dropped 3 bases and J dropped 0 bases, with 6 bases sitting between them. The CDR3, as DNA: TGTGCCAGCAGCTGGGCTTTGAACACTGAAGCTTTCTTT. It codes for CASSWALNTEAFF. The complete variable domain, with remaining parts taken from reference TRBV5-6 and TRBJ1-1, reads DAGVTQSPTHLIKTRGQQVTLRCSPKSGHDTVSWYQQALGQGPQFIFQYYEEEERQRGNFPDRFSGHQFPNYSSELNVNALLLGDSALYLCASSWALNTEAFFGQGTRLTVV.

This clone was picked up a small number of times. The rearrangement links TRBV7-6 to TRBJ1-2, with 9 positions matching TRBD1. The J segment lost 7 bases and the V segment lost 6 bases, leaving 6 bases of the junction unmatched. The CDR3 runs 13 residues. Looked up from germline, CDR1 is SGHVS and CDR2 is FNYEAQ. In DNA form, the CDR3 reads TGTGCCAGCAGAGAGGGGACAGGGACTGGCTACACCTTC. Its protein is CASREGTGTGYTF.

For this clone: One end of the junction does not line up with germline, which may come from a read error. The J gene is TRBJ1-2, the V gene TRBV7-7; D not certain. Germline lookup yields CDR1 SSHAT and CDR2 FNYEAQ (reference sequence). The CDR3 has 16 residues. CDR3 region: CASSQDPPDLDYGYTF. The CDR3 DNA reads as TGCGCCAGCAGCCAAGATCCCCCAGACTTGGACTATGGCTACACCTTC.

The rearrangement links TRBV6-6 to TRBJ2-1; 9 positions agree with TRBD2. The CDR3 runs 15 residues. Per germline, CDR1 MNHNY and CDR2 SVGAGI (reference sequence). After removal of 5 bases from V and 4 bases from J, the junction contained 6 bases not matched to a gene. For the CDR3, the DNA is TGTGCCAGCAGTATAGCGGGGGCCAATTACAATGAGCAGTTCTTC. It yields the protein CASSIAGANYNEQFF.

The CDR3 DNA sequence: TGTGCCAGCAGTTTGTACTCTGGAAACACCATATATTTT. Protein product: CASSLYSGNTIYF. The chain is built from TRBV6-6 and TRBJ1-3, with D unclear. CDR1 MNHNY and CDR2 SVGAGI come from the germline V gene (reference sequence). V was clipped by 4 bases and J by 0 bases, with 4 bases between them. The CDR3 runs 13 residues.

The chain is built from TRBV30 and TRBJ1-2; tentatively, D is TRBD1 (5 bases). V lost 3 bases to trimming and J lost 8 bases, with 16 bases between them. Germline V gene lookup returns CDR1 GTSNPN and CDR2 SVGIG (reference sequence). The CDR3 sequence is 13 residues long. The CDR3: CAWSPGGTRGYTF. The CDR3 nucleotides read TGTGCCTGGAGCCCCGGCGGGACGAGGGGCTACACCTTC. Based on the CDR3 plus reference TRBV30 and TRBJ1-2, the full variable domain is SQTIHQWPATLVQPVGSPLSLECTVEGTSNPNLYWYRQAAGRGLQLLFYSVGIGQISSEVPQNLSASRPQDRQFILSSKKLLLSDSGFYLCAWSPGGTRGYTFGSGTRLTVV.

This chain connects TRBV2 to TRBJ1-6; 7 positions agree with TRBD1. Trimming took 4 bases from V and 7 from J; bases not matched to a gene: 10. This CDR3 comprises 16 residues. Germline CDR1 and CDR2: SNHLY and FYNNEI. The CDR3 sequence: CASSGVPGTENSPLHF. CDR3 sequence (DNA): TGTGCCAGCAGTGGGGTGCCCGGGACAGAGAATTCACCCCTCCACTTT.

The V and J genes are TRBV5-1 and TRBJ2-7, with 8 bases matching TRBD2. Trimming took 6 bases from V and 4 from J; bases not matched to a gene: 9. Germline V gene sequence: CDR1 SGHRS, CDR2 YFSETQ. The CDR3 is made up of 14 amino acids. This chain's CDR3 is CASNAAGGEYEQYF. The CDR3 DNA is TGCGCCAGCAACGCCGCCGGGGGGGAGTACGAGCAGTACTTC.

The CDR3 region is CASSLPSSYEQYF. CDR3 DNA sequence: TGTGCCAGCAGCTTACCAAGCTCCTACGAGCAGTACTTC. This chain connects TRBV21-1 to TRBJ2-7. TRBV21-1 is tagged as a pseudogene. The CDR3 runs 13 residues.

The sample holds a few counts of this clone. This chain's CDR3 is CASSPVDLSYNSPLHF. The DNA for the CDR3 is TGCGCCAGCAGCCCAGTCGACCTCTCGTATAATTCACCCCTCCACTTT. The gene calls are TRBV5-1 and TRBJ1-6; unclear D gene. The germline V gene has CDR1 SGHRS and CDR2 YFSETQ. CDR3 length: 16 amino acids. V shed 4 bases and J shed 4 bases, with 15 bases lying between them. Full variable domain (remainder filled in from reference TRBV5-1 and TRBJ1-6): KAGVTQTPRYLIKTRGQQVTLSCSPISGHRSVSWYQQTPGQGLQFLFEYFSETQRNKGNFPGRFSGRQFSNSRSEMNVSTLELGDSALYLCASSPVDLSYNSPLHFGNGTRLTVT.

The V gene is TRBV5-6, the J gene TRBJ2-7, with D maybe TRBD1 (5 bases). CDR3 length: 14 amino acids. Germline CDR1 is SGHDT and CDR2 is YYEEEE. Trimming shortened V by 0 bases and J by 7 bases, and 14 bases separated the two germline ends. The CDR3 nucleotides read TGTGCCAGCAGCTTGGGACAGTACCTTCGTGAGCAGTACTTC. Amino acids: CASSLGQYLREQYF.

V usage is TRBV5-4 and J usage is TRBJ2-1, with 11 bases matching TRBD2. Unmatched junction bases numbered 13, after V lost 5 bases and J lost 6 bases. Germline CDR1 and CDR2: SGHNT and YYREEE (reference sequence). This CDR3 comprises 17 residues. CDR3 protein: CASSQATRLAGSNEQFF. CDR3 nucleotides: TGTGCCAGCAGTCAAGCAACGCGACTAGCGGGGTCCAATGAGCAGTTCTTC.

The rearrangement uses TRBV2 and TRBJ2-2, with 7 bases lining up with TRBD1. CDR3 length: 17 residues. The germline V gene encodes CDR1 SNHLY and CDR2 FYNNEI. Trimming took 7 bases from V and 0 from J; bases not matched to a gene: 11. The CDR3 DNA reads as TGTGCCAGCATTAGTCGTTGGGACAGCCCGAACACCGGGGAGCTGTTTTTT. This codes for CASISRWDSPNTGELFF.

There are a few counts of this clone. This chain uses TRBV28 with TRBJ2-7; D unresolved. V gave up 1 base and J gave up 0 bases, with 4 bases separating them. Germline loops: CDR1 MDHEN, CDR2 SYDVKM. The CDR3 extends over 13 amino acids. The CDR3 protein is CASSLYGSYEQYF. The CDR3 DNA reads as TGTGCCAGCAGTTTATACGGCTCCTACGAGCAGTACTTC.